Listed here are 5 T cell receptor beta chains from one sample, sequenced in a study of blood T cell repertoires in COVID-19. Assay used: immunoSEQ multiplex PCR; TCRdb lists only in-frame clones, some missing. The sample gives some 75,000 clones, around 80% of which show up once; 9.5% to 15% is in the top ten. Sequenced: peripheral blood. Source of these receptors: a man between 50 and 59 years old with COVID-19, enrolled during active disease.

The chain couples TRBV19 to TRBJ2-7, with unresolved D. CDR1 and CDR2 (germline): LNHDA, SQIVND (reference sequence). With 1 base removed from V and 3 bases from J, the gap between germline ends came to 16 bases. The CDR3 runs to 16 residues. Written as DNA, the CDR3 is TGTGCCAGTAGTATAGTTTCCCACAGCCCATTCTACGAGCAGTACTTC. This gives the protein CASSIVSHSPFYEQYF.

The chain recombines TRBV28 with TRBJ1-5, with TRBD1 identical over 11 bases. The germline CDR1 and CDR2 sequences are MDHEN and SYDVKM. The CDR3 spans 17 residues. V was pared by 8 bases and J by 7 bases, with 16 bases of the junction left unmatched. The CDR3 reads CASGSGTGGYIAQPQHF. In DNA, the CDR3 is TGTGCCAGCGGCTCCGGGACAGGGGGATACATCGCCCAGCCCCAGCATTTT.

The rearrangement links TRBV29-1 to TRBJ2-5; TRBD1 matches at 8 bases. CDR3 size: 13 residues. The germline V gene has CDR1 SQVTM and CDR2 ANQGSEA. Trimming cost V 5 bases and J 1 base; bases outside gene matches: 3. CDR3 protein: CSVRTGPQETQYF. Here the CDR3 DNA reads TGCAGCGTTCGGACAGGGCCCCAAGAGACCCAGTACTTC.

The V gene is TRBV5-6, the J gene TRBJ1-6; D unresolved. The CDR3 sequence is 13 residues long. V lost 2 bases, J lost 12 bases, and 12 bases lay in between. Germline V lookup: CDR1 SGHDT, CDR2 YYEEEE. The CDR3 loop is CASSLTPGKPLHF. CDR3 nucleotides: TGTGCCAGCAGCTTAACACCCGGGAAACCCCTCCACTTT. The whole variable domain, filled in from reference TRBV5-6 and TRBJ1-6, reads DAGVTQSPTHLIKTRGQQVTLRCSPKSGHDTVSWYQQALGQGPQFIFQYYEEEERQRGNFPDRFSGHQFPNYSSELNVNALLLGDSALYLCASSLTPGKPLHFGNGTRLTVT.

The rearrangement joins TRBV7-9 to TRBJ2-2, with 9 bases matching TRBD1. The CDR3 loop spans 17 amino acids. V gave up 5 bases and J gave up 3 bases; unmatched junction bases: 10. Germline assignment: CDR1 SEHNR and CDR2 FQNEAQ (reference sequence). The CDR3 nucleotides are TGTGCCAGCAGCGGCCACCGGGACAGGGCTGACACCGGGGAGCTGTTTTTT. Residues: CASSGHRDRADTGELFF.